The rows below give T cell receptor beta chains drawn from one sample of a study of OX40 agonist ivuxolimab in advanced cancers. TCRdb's copy holds only in-frame clones and misses some; the assay was immunoSEQ multiplex PCR. The table has around 83,000 clones, roughly 80% seen once. Sequencing used CD4+ or CD8+ T cells sorted from blood, obtained in a trial of the OX40 agonist ivuxolimab. These receptor sequences come from an adult with an advanced solid tumor such as melanoma, head and neck, liver or kidney cancer. Both conserved end residues are part of each CDR3. The D gene is left open where the match is weak. Not every row has a clone size; where given, it reads once, few, many or a size class.

clone size	V gene	D gene	J gene	CDR3 protein	CDR3 DNA
.	TRBV7-9	TRBD1	TRBJ2-7	CASSLSGTGLEQYF	TGTGCCAGCAGCCTGTCCGGGACAGGGCTTGAGCAGTACTTC
.	TRBV2	TRBD1	TRBJ2-1	CASRNNPTGNNEQFF	TGTGCCAGCAGGAACAACCCGACAGGGAACAATGAGCAGTTCTTC
.	TRBV30	.	TRBJ1-1	CARGAGPVAFF	TGTGCCCGAGGGGCTGGACCGGTTGCTTTCTTT
.	TRBV9	TRBD1	TRBJ2-1	CASSTGTGGFEQFF	TGTGCCAGCAGCACCGGGACAGGGGGCTTTGAGCAGTTCTTC
.	TRBV7-9	TRBD1	TRBJ1-2	CASSLGQGYGYTF	TGTGCCAGCAGCTTAGGACAGGGCTATGGCTACACCTTC
once	TRBV19	TRBD1	TRBJ2-3	CASSRGTGGITDTQYF	TGTGCCAGTAGTAGAGGGACAGGGGGAATCACAGATACGCAGTATTTT
once	TRBV7-7	.	TRBJ2-1	CASSSQTGTFSYNEQFF	TGTGCTAGCAGCTCCCAGACAGGCACCTTTTCCTACAATGAGCAGTTCTTC
.	TRBV30	.	TRBJ1-5	CAWSQDGGSNQPQHF	TGTGCCTGGAGCCAAGACGGGGGGAGCAATCAGCCCCAACATTTT
.	TRBV5-8	.	TRBJ1-2	CASSRPQGHSGYTF	TGTGCCAGCAGCAGGCCCCAGGGGCACTCCGGCTACACCTTC
.	TRBV28	.	TRBJ2-5	CASSLEGLGREQYF	TGTGCCAGCAGTTTGGAGGGACTGGGGAGAGAGCAGTACTTC
.	TRBV6-5	TRBD2	TRBJ2-7	CASSSGGGNTYEQYF	TGTGCCAGCAGTTCGGGAGGGGGGAACACCTACGAGCAGTACTTC
.	TRBV28	.	TRBJ2-7	CASSLAPGVGHEQYF	TGTGCCAGCAGTCTGGCCCCCGGGGTAGGCCACGAGCAGTACTTC
.	TRBV18	TRBD1	TRBJ1-4	CASSPLKRQGAKEKLFF	TGTGCCAGCTCACCACTAAAACGGCAGGGGGCGAAAGAAAAACTGTTTTTT
.	TRBV6-1	.	TRBJ1-2	CASSEEGFYYGYTF	TGTGCCAGCAGTGAAGAAGGGTTTTATTATGGCTACACCTTC
.	TRBV29-1	.	TRBJ1-1	CSVDRRNTEAFF	TGCAGCGTTGATAGGAGGAACACTGAAGCTTTCTTT
.	TRBV5-5	.	TRBJ2-3	CASSSVSPDTQYF	TGTGCCAGCAGTTCAGTAAGTCCAGATACGCAGTATTTT
.	TRBV10-3	TRBD2	TRBJ2-7	CAISGVSGGSYEQYF	TGTGCCATCAGTGGGGTTAGCGGGGGATCCTACGAGCAGTACTTC
.	TRBV11-3	.	TRBJ2-1	CASSLGFGYNEQFF	TGTGCCAGCAGCTTAGGGTTCGGGTACAATGAGCAGTTCTTC
.	TRBV13	TRBD2	TRBJ2-5	CASSSGTSGTQETQYF	TGTGCCAGCAGCTCCGGGACTAGCGGGACTCAAGAGACCCAGTACTTC
.	TRBV18	.	TRBJ2-7	CASSPTGPYEQYF	TGTGCCAGCTCACCAACAGGGCCCTACGAGCAGTACTTC
.	TRBV10-3	TRBD2	TRBJ2-7	CAISESKTSGFYEQYF	TGTGCCATCAGTGAGTCGAAGACTAGCGGGTTCTACGAGCAGTACTTC
.	TRBV5-1	.	TRBJ2-1	CASSLARQGMDEQFF	TGCGCCAGCAGCTTGGCCCGTCAGGGGATGGATGAGCAGTTCTTC
few	TRBV30	.	TRBJ1-1	CAWRRRMNTEAFF	TGTGCCTGGAGGAGGCGGATGAACACTGAAGCTTTCTTT
.	TRBV18	.	TRBJ1-4	CASTENRVVNEKLFF	TGTGCCAGCACCGAAAACAGGGTCGTTAATGAAAAACTGTTTTTT
.	TRBV7-9	.	TRBJ2-3	CASSFRSATDTQYF	TGTGCCAGCAGCTTCCGGTCAGCCACAGATACGCAGTATTTT
.	TRBV30	.	TRBJ1-1	CAWTGQPNTEAFF	TGTGCCTGGACCGGGCAACCCAACACTGAAGCTTTCTTT
.	TRBV5-1	.	TRBJ1-3	CASSLSDAYSGNTIYF	TGCGCCAGCAGCTTGTCAGATGCTTACTCTGGAAACACCATATATTTT
.	TRBV5-4	TRBD1	TRBJ1-2	CASSFAGQGYHYGYTF	TGTGCCAGCAGCTTCGCGGGACAGGGATATCACTATGGCTACACCTTC
.	TRBV19	TRBD2	TRBJ2-1	CASSAGGSYMAYNEQFF	TGTGCCAGTAGTGCGGGAGGTAGTTATATGGCTTACAATGAGCAGTTCTTC
.	TRBV19	.	TRBJ1-1	CASSREGTEAFF	TGTGCCAGTAGCAGGGAGGGCACTGAAGCTTTCTTT
once	TRBV9	TRBD2	TRBJ2-5	CASSVGGLAGYSQYF	TGTGCCAGCAGCGTAGGAGGACTAGCGGGGTATTCCCAGTACTTC
.	TRBV27	TRBD1	TRBJ2-5	CASFKRTGRGETQYF	TGTGCCAGCTTTAAACGGACAGGGCGAGGGGAGACCCAGTACTTC
few	TRBV2	.	TRBJ1-3	CASVGPGNTIYF	TGTGCCAGCGTGGGTCCTGGAAACACCATATATTTT
few	TRBV7-2	TRBD2	TRBJ2-5	CASSLMGGGQETQYF	TGTGCCAGCAGCCTGATGGGGGGGGGCCAAGAGACCCAGTACTTC
.	TRBV7-3	.	TRBJ2-7	CASSLTGGLYEQYF	TGTGCCAGCAGCTTAACGGGGGGTCTCTACGAGCAGTACTTC